This TCR beta chain originates from a study of cytomegalovirus exposure and HLA in healthy donors. Germline values: CDR1 KGHSH, CDR2 LQKENI. The CDR3 has 16 amino acids. Trimming stripped 5 bases from V and 4 bases from J, with 15 bases between. Both 60 Vbeta primers and 13 Jbeta primers went into the PCR. Method: immunoSEQ multiplex PCR; TCRdb's copy keeps in-frame clones and lacks some. The sample contains 170,000 or so clones, just under 85% of which appear only once. This TCR was recovered from a girl under 18 in good health and CMV-seropositive. What was sequenced was PBMCs. The chain uses TRBV18 and TRBJ2-6, with a possible D match to TRBD1 (6 bases). The CDR3: CASSADGGPGANVLTF. DNA of the CDR3: TGTGCCAGCTCAGCCGATGGGGGCCCCGGGGCCAACGTCCTGACTTTC.